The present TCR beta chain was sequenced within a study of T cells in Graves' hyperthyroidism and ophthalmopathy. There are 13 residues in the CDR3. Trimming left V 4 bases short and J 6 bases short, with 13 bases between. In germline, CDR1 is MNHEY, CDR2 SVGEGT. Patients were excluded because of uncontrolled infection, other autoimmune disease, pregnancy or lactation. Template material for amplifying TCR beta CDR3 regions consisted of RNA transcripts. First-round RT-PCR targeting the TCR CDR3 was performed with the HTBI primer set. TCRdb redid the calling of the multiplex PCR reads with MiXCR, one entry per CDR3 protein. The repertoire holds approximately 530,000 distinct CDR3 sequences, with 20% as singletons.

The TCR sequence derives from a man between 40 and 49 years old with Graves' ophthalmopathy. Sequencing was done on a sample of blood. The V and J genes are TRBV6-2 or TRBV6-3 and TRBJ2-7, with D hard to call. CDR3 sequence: CASSSLSLGEQYF. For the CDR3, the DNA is TGTGCCAGCAGTTCCCTCTCCCTAGGCGAGCAGTACTTC.